The 15 T cell receptor beta chains below all came from one sample that was sequenced in a study of control samples from healthy donors and cancer patients. This table comes from immunoSEQ multiplex PCR, and its TCRdb copy is limited to in-frame clones, with some not included. Of approximately 170,000 clones in the sample, 85% to 95% were seen once. Specimen: blood. The receptors come from an older woman in good health.

The chain joins TRBV6-2 or TRBV6-3 to TRBJ2-1; 10 nucleotides match TRBD2. V dropped 5 bases and J dropped 0; count of bases not matched to a gene: 7. The CDR3 length is 17 residues. CDR1 and CDR2 (germline): MNHEY, SVGEGT. Here the CDR3 DNA reads TGTGCCAGCAGTACCTTAGCGGGGGGCAGCTCCTACAATGAGCAGTTCTTC. Protein sequence: CASSTLAGGSSYNEQFF.

V usage is TRBV7-2 and J usage is TRBJ1-2; TRBD1 agrees at 7 bases. This CDR3 has 14 residues. Germline CDR1 SGHTA, CDR2 FQGNSA. The ends lost 1 base at V and 4 bases at J; junction bases unmatched: 3. The CDR3 is CASSLGTGAYGYTF. The CDR3, as DNA: TGTGCCAGCAGCTTAGGAACAGGGGCCTATGGCTACACCTTC. Filled out from reference TRBV7-2 and TRBJ1-2, the complete variable domain reads GAGVSQSPSNKVTEKGKDVELRCDPISGHTALYWYRQSLGQGLEFLIYFQGNSAPDKSGLPSDRFSAERTGGSVSTLTIQRTQQEDSAVYLCASSLGTGAYGYTFGSGTRLTVV.

This clone was observed a few times. This chain uses TRBV7-3 with TRBJ2-1, with D perhaps TRBD1 (6 bases). Germline V gives CDR1 SGHTA, CDR2 FQGTGA. V lost 1 base to trimming and J lost 6 bases, with 10 bases between them. The CDR3 length is 14 residues. The CDR3 reads CASSLNQGSNEQFF. For the CDR3, the DNA is TGTGCCAGCAGCTTAAACCAGGGGTCCAATGAGCAGTTCTTC.

V is TRBV7-9 and J is TRBJ2-7, with D uncertain. V was pared by 3 bases and J by 7 bases, with 13 bases between. From germline, CDR1 is SEHNR and CDR2 FQNEAQ (reference sequence). The CDR3 totals 13 residues. The CDR3 coding sequence is TGTGCCAGCAGCTTCGATATCTTCGGGGAGCAGTACTTC. Translated, it gives CASSFDIFGEQYF. The full variable domain, rest sourced from reference TRBV7-9 and TRBJ2-7, is DTGVSQNPRHKITKRGQNVTFRCDPISEHNRLYWYRQTLGQGPEFLTYFQNEAQLEKSRLLSDRFSAERPKGSFSTLEIQRTEQGDSAMYLCASSFDIFGEQYFGPGTRLTVT.

The chain has TRBV5-4 and TRBJ1-4; unclear D gene. The germline CDR1 and CDR2 sequences are SGHNT and YYREEE (reference sequence). V was pared by 0 bases and J by 5 bases, with 8 bases between. This CDR3 comprises 14 residues. DNA for the CDR3: TGTGCCAGCAGCTTGGCCGTACAAAATGAAAAACTGTTTTTT. As protein: CASSLAVQNEKLFF.

V and J are TRBV7-2 and TRBJ2-7; 9 bases align to TRBD1. The CDR3 is made up of 14 amino acids. J was trimmed by 6 bases and V by 5 bases; bases with no gene match: 8. Germline values: CDR1 SGHTA, CDR2 FQGNSA. CDR3 sequence (DNA): TGTGCCAGCAGCACCAGACAGGGGGGAATCGAGCAGTACTTC. This codes for CASSTRQGGIEQYF.

The V gene is TRBV6-5, the J gene TRBJ1-4; a weak D match, TRBD1 (6 bases). The germline V gene encodes CDR1 MNHEY and CDR2 SVGAGI. This CDR3 is built from 14 residues. V was clipped by 11 bases and J by 3 bases, with 16 bases between them. DNA for the CDR3: TGTGCCGGATGCAGGGGCCTAGCTAATGAAAAACTGTTTTTT. Residues: CAGCRGLANEKLFF.

The J gene is TRBJ2-3, the V gene TRBV9; D might be TRBD2 (6 bases). The V and J ends lost 0 bases and 0 bases respectively, with 11 bases between them. The CDR3 has 16 residues. The germline gives CDR1 SGDLS, CDR2 YYNGEE. In DNA, the CDR3 is TGTGCCAGCAGCGTAGGCGGGGCCCGAAGCACAGATACGCAGTATTTT. This sequence encodes CASSVGGARSTDTQYF.

The chain's CDR3 is CASAGRDRGLLGAGEQYF. The CDR3 DNA sequence: TGTGCCAGCGCGGGAAGGGACAGGGGTTTATTGGGCGCGGGCGAGCAGTACTTC. The chain employs TRBV2 and TRBJ2-7; TRBD1 matches at 10 bases. CDR1 is SNHLY, CDR2 FYNNEI, per germline. This CDR3 has 18 amino acids. Germline trimming cut 8 bases from V and 6 bases from J; bases unmatched to any gene: 22.

CDR3 sequence reads: CASSQVGIRNEKLFF. CDR3 in DNA: TGCGCCAGCAGCCAAGTGGGAATCAGAAATGAAAAACTGTTTTTT. This sequence joins TRBV4-1 and TRBJ1-4; no clear D gene. The ends were cut back, 1 base at V and 5 bases at J, with 11 bases in the middle. CDR1 is MGHRA, CDR2 YSYEKL, per germline. This CDR3 has 15 residues.

This chain uses TRBV4-2 with TRBJ2-7; either TRBD1 or TRBD2 may fit D (7 bases each). The V end lost 4 bases, the J end lost 3 bases, and 13 bases lay between the germline ends. The CDR3 loop spans 14 amino acids. Germline V gene data show CDR1 as LGHNA and CDR2 as YNFKEQ. The CDR3 DNA reads TGTGCCAGCAGCCCAGGGGGGAGGGTCTACGAGCAGTACTTC. Translating it yields CASSPGGRVYEQYF.

The V call is TRBV7-2, the J call TRBJ2-3; D is uncertain. The CDR3 is 13 amino acids. Germline V gene sequence: CDR1 SGHTA, CDR2 FQGNSA. V gave up 7 bases and J gave up 5 bases, with 13 bases separating them. CDR3 DNA sequence: TGTGCCAGCACCAATTACCTCCGAGATACGCAGTATTTT. Its protein product is CASTNYLRDTQYF. Variable domain in full (rest from reference TRBV7-2 and TRBJ2-3): GAGVSQSPSNKVTEKGKDVELRCDPISGHTALYWYRQSLGQGLEFLIYFQGNSAPDKSGLPSDRFSAERTGGSVSTLTIQRTQQEDSAVYLCASTNYLRDTQYFGPGTRLTVL.

The chain links TRBV9 to TRBJ1-2; D is uncertain. Germline loops: CDR1 SGDLS, CDR2 YYNGEE. Trimming took off 5 bases at V and 1 base at J, with 9 bases between the two ends. There are 13 residues in the CDR3. Written as DNA, the CDR3 is TGTGCCAGCAGGGAGCCGGGTAACTATGGCTACACCTTC. Protein sequence: CASREPGNYGYTF.

This clone has only one observation. J is TRBJ1-1 and V is TRBV19, with D unclear. V was clipped by 4 bases and J by 2 bases, with 11 bases between them. Germline CDR1 is LNHDA and CDR2 is SQIVND (reference sequence). The CDR3 runs 14 residues. As DNA, the CDR3 is TGTGCCAGTAGTAAATTAGTAGGAAACACTGAAGCTTTCTTT. This translates into CASSKLVGNTEAFF. The full variable domain, with the rest looked up from reference TRBV19 and TRBJ1-1, is DGGITQSPKYLFRKEGQNVTLSCEQNLNHDAMYWYRQDPGQGLRLIYYSQIVNDFQKGDIAEGYSVSREKKESFPLTVTSAQKNPTAFYLCASSKLVGNTEAFFGQGTRLTVV.

The J gene is TRBJ1-1, the V gene TRBV5-1, with 7 bases matching TRBD1. This CDR3 is 14 amino acids long. CDR1 is SGHRS and CDR2 is YFSETQ in the germline V gene. V trimming: 4 bases; J trimming: 2 bases; junction bases outside the gene matches: 5. CDR3 loop: CASSAGQTNTEAFF. CDR3 sequence (DNA): TGCGCCAGCAGCGCGGGACAGACTAACACTGAAGCTTTCTTT.